The rows below give T cell receptor beta chains drawn from one sample of a study of blood T cells in healthy people across ages. TCRdb passed the 5' RACE reads through MiXCR, listing each CDR3 protein once. This sample has 1.8 million or so distinct CDR3 sequences, with 39% found just once. The sample comprised blood. The receptors come from a human donor in good health. CDR3s include the opening cysteine and the closing phenylalanine or tryptophan. Fields, in order: V gene, J gene, D gene, clone size, CDR3 protein, CDR3 DNA. D genes are given only for firm matches. Expanded clones get a size class; other rows say once, few or many, or leave the size out.

TRBV29-1	TRBJ2-3	TRBD2	-	CSVGGRGGADTQYF	TGCAGCGTTGGGGGGCGGGGGGGCGCAGATACGCAGTATTTT
TRBV9	TRBJ2-3	-	few	CASSVDTFSTDTQYF	TGTGCCAGCAGCGTAGACACCTTTTCCACAGATACGCAGTATTTT
TRBV25-1	TRBJ1-2	-	-	CASRGPYSYGYTF	TGTGCCAGCAGGGGTCCATATAGCTATGGCTACACCTTC
TRBV20-1	TRBJ1-2	TRBD1	few	CSAGTDYGYTF	TGCAGTGCTGGGACAGACTATGGCTACACCTTC
TRBV7-2	TRBJ2-3	-	-	CASSLPTPTDTQYF	TGTGCCAGCAGCTTACCAACCCCCACAGATACGCAGTATTTT
TRBV27	TRBJ2-1	-	few	CATRSGSSYNEQFF	TGTGCCACCCGATCGGGGTCCTCCTACAATGAGCAGTTCTTC
TRBV4-2	TRBJ1-2	-	few	CASSPTRTGTSYGYTF	TGTGCCAGCAGCCCCACAAGGACGGGGACTAGCTATGGCTACACCTTC
TRBV4-2	TRBJ2-3	-	-	CASGPYYVVHTDTQYF	TGTGCCAGCGGCCCCTACTATGTAGTACATACAGATACGCAGTATTTT
TRBV29-1	TRBJ2-3	-	-	CSVEDRGDSAYEQYF	TGCAGCGTTGAAGATCGGGGGGACAGCGCCTACGAGCAGTATTTT
TRBV29-1	TRBJ1-2	-	few	CSVATNYGYTF	TGCAGCGTTGCAACTAACTATGGCTACACCTTC
TRBV29-1	TRBJ1-1	-	-	CSVVRWSLNTEAFF	TGCAGCGTTGTAAGGTGGTCGCTGAACACTGAAGCTTTCTTT
TRBV5-8	TRBJ1-2	-	few	CASSLLGTQDGTGYTF	TGTGCCAGCAGCTTGTTAGGGACCCAGGACGGTACGGGCTACACCTTC
TRBV18	TRBJ2-3	TRBD2	-	CASSPQLATSTDTQYF	TGTGCCAGCTCTCCGCAACTAGCGACTAGCACAGATACGCAGTATTTT
TRBV24-1	TRBJ2-3	-	few	CATTGPGEDTQYF	TGTGCCACCACGGGTCCTGGTGAAGATACGCAGTATTTT
TRBV15	TRBJ2-5	TRBD2	-	CATSILGGYQETQYF	TGTGCCACCAGCATACTCGGGGGGTACCAAGAGACCCAGTACTTC
TRBV5-1	TRBJ2-7	TRBD1	-	CASSLGNQGADEQYF	TGCGCCAGCAGCTTGGGTAACCAGGGGGCAGACGAGCAGTACTTC
TRBV12-3/TRBV12-4	TRBJ2-2	-	-	CASSFGGGAGGELFF	TGTGCCAGCAGTTTTGGGGGTGGGGCTGGCGGGGAGCTGTTTTTT
TRBV9	TRBJ1-2	-	-	CASSPSVTINYGYTF	TGTGCCAGCAGCCCTAGCGTTACCATTAACTATGGCTACACCTTC
TRBV6-1	TRBJ1-4	-	few	CASSEGQANEKLFF	TGTGCCAGCAGTGAAGGACAGGCTAATGAAAAACTGTTTTTT
TRBV5-1	TRBJ2-7	-	few	CASRETTRDVQYF	TGCGCCAGCAGAGAAACTACCAGGGACGTACAGTACTTC
TRBV21-1	TRBJ2-1	-	-	CASSARCGTNSYNEQFF	TGTGCCAGCAGCGCCCGATGTGGGACGAACTCCTACAATGAGCAGTTCTTC
TRBV20-1	TRBJ2-7	-	few	CSARGLNNEQYF	TGCAGTGCTAGAGGACTAAACAATGAGCAGTACTTC
TRBV13	TRBJ2-5	TRBD2	-	CASSSGGPEETQYF	TGTGCCAGCAGCTCGGGGGGGCCGGAAGAGACCCAGTACTTC
TRBV7-2	TRBJ2-3	-	-	CASVLGGLDTQYF	TGTGCCAGCGTCTTGGGTGGCTTAGATACACAGTATTTT
TRBV6-6	TRBJ1-1	-	once	CASSYSGGARTEAFF	TGTGCCAGCAGTTACTCGGGAGGGGCAAGGACTGAAGCTTTCTTT
TRBV7-2	TRBJ2-7	-	few	CASSRRGGGYEQYF	TGTGCCAGCAGCCGACGGGGAGGGGGCTACGAGCAGTACTTC
TRBV15	TRBJ2-3	TRBD2	few	CATSREGWTSGEFTDTQYF	TGTGCCACCAGCAGAGAAGGTTGGACTAGCGGGGAATTCACAGATACGCAGTATTTT
TRBV5-5	TRBJ2-3	-	-	CASSLDFLGAPPGTQYF	TGTGCCAGCAGCTTAGACTTTCTGGGGGCCCCTCCAGGTACGCAGTATTTT
TRBV7-2	TRBJ2-7	TRBD2	-	CASSRRGVDGSEQYF	TGTGCCAGCAGCCGCCGGGGGGTCGACGGTTCCGAGCAGTACTTC
TRBV5-1	TRBJ2-5	-	-	CASSGIAQGIRETQYF	TGCGCCAGCAGCGGTATCGCACAGGGCATAAGGGAGACCCAGTACTTC
TRBV6-5	TRBJ1-1	-	few	CASSNTRNTEAFF	TGTGCCAGCAGCAACACAAGGAACACTGAAGCTTTCTTT
TRBV28	TRBJ2-6	-	-	CASTETVAGANVLTF	TGTGCCAGCACCGAGACAGTTGCAGGGGCCAACGTCCTGACTTTC
TRBV25-1	TRBJ2-4	-	few	CASSEYSMLVGVWEQYF	TGTGCCAGCAGTGAATACTCTATGCTAGTGGGCGTCTGGGAGCAGTACTTC
TRBV10-3	TRBJ2-3	-	few	CAIGEPATDTQYF	TGTGCCATCGGGGAACCCGCTACAGATACGCAGTATTTT
TRBV15	TRBJ1-2	TRBD1	few	CASRRDRTGYGYTF	TGTGCCTCGAGGCGGGACAGGACAGGCTATGGCTACACCTTC
TRBV5-1	TRBJ2-3	TRBD2	-	CASSLSRTSRASTDTQYF	TGCGCCAGCAGCTTAAGCCGGACTAGCAGAGCTAGCACAGATACGCAGTATTTT